The rows below give T cell receptor beta chains drawn from one sample of a study of tumor and adjacent non-tumor tissue in lung cancer. TCRdb redid the calling of the multiplex PCR reads with MiXCR, one entry per CDR3 protein. The table lists under 250,000 distinct CDR3 sequences, 71% of them singletons. The sample comprised lung tumor tissue. The receptor source for this set is a man in his fifties or sixties with non-small cell lung cancer. Each CDR3 is given with its conserved first and last residue. The D gene is left open where the match is weak. The listing skips clone size in some rows; elsewhere it reads once, few, many or a size class.

>TRBJ2-2|TRBD1|TRBV4-2|.
TGTGCCAGCAGCCAATGGACAGGGGACACCGGGGGGCTGTTTTTT
CASSQWTGDTGGLFF
>TRBJ2-3|.|TRBV20-1|.
TGCAGTGCTAGTGCTAATATCAATCAGCCCCAGTATTTT
CSASANINQPQYF
>TRBJ2-2|.|TRBV20-1|once
TGCAGTGTCCTCCGAGGGGCGGGGACCTGGGAGCTGTTTTTT
CSVLRGAGTWELFF
>TRBJ1-1|.|TRBV19|.
TGTGCCAGTAGTATCTCCAGTACCCCTAATGAAGCTTTCTTT
CASSISSTPNEAFF
>TRBJ2-5|.|TRBV5-1|.
TGCGCCAGCAGCTTGGGAGGGCGAGGAGAGACCCAGTACTTC
CASSLGGRGETQYF
>TRBJ2-1|.|TRBV6-5|.
TGTGCCAGCAGTCATGTGAGGGGGGGGGCCTACAATGAGCAGTTCTTC
CASSHVRGGAYNEQFF
>TRBJ2-3|TRBD1|TRBV29-1|.
TGCAGTGCCTGGGAACAGGGGGCACTCACAGATACGCAGTATTTT
CSAWEQGALTDTQYF
>TRBJ2-2|.|TRBV10-2|many
TGCGCCAGCAGTGACAGAGACACCGGGGAGCTGTTTTTT
CASSDRDTGELFF
>TRBJ2-5|.|TRBV12-5|.
TGTGCTAGTGATTTGGTTCAAGGGGAGCCCCAGTACTTC
CASDLVQGEPQYF
>TRBJ2-1|TRBD2|TRBV7-9|few
TGTGCCAGCAACCCGGGACTAGCGGGGGACAATGAGCAGTTCTTC
CASNPGLAGDNEQFF
>TRBJ2-3|.|TRBV4-2|few
TGTGCCAGCAGCCAAGATTTGGGCGGGTCAAGCACAGATACGCAGTATTTT
CASSQDLGGSSTDTQYF
>TRBJ1-5|TRBD1|TRBV20-1|.
TGCAGTGCTAAGGACAGGGTGTATAGCAATCAGCCCCAGCATTTT
CSAKDRVYSNQPQHF
>TRBJ2-5|TRBD2|TRBV11-3|.
TGTGCCAGCATCGTACTAGCGGGGGGGTATGGAGAGACCCGGTACTTC
CASIVLAGGYGETRYF
>TRBJ2-7|.|TRBV5-4|few
TGTGCCAGCAGCTTGCTAGGGGGGGGGCGAGAGCAGTACTTC
CASSLLGGGREQYF
>TRBJ2-2|.|TRBV29-1|few
TGCAGCGTTGAAAGAGGGAACACCGGGGAGCTGCTTTTT
CSVERGNTGELLF
>TRBJ1-5|.|TRBV28|.
TGTGCCAGCACCTTGCCCGGGAGACGTGAAGCAATCAGCCCCCAGCATTTT
CASTLPGRREAISPQHF
>TRBJ1-6|.|TRBV20-1|.
TGCAGTGCTTCTGGGGGGGGAAGGACCTATAATTCACCCCTCCACTTT
CSASGGGRTYNSPLHF
>TRBJ1-1|.|TRBV29-1|.
TGCAGCATTGAGGGTGGATCCGCTGAAGTTTTCTTT
CSIEGGSAEVFF
>TRBJ2-5|.|TRBV6-5|.
TGTGCCAGCAGTTACCAGGGGAGACAACAAGAGACCGAGTTCTTC
CASSYQGRQQETEFF
>TRBJ2-6|.|TRBV11-2|once
TGTGCCAGCACCCCGGCAGGGGCCAACGTCCTGTCTTTC
CASTPAGANVLSF
>TRBJ2-4|TRBD2|TRBV20-1|many
TGCAGTGCTTGGGGGACTAGCGGGGGAAGAGCCAAAAACATTCAGTACTTC
CSAWGTSGGRAKNIQYF
>TRBJ2-6|.|TRBV7-3|.
TGTGCCAGAAGCCCCAACGGAGAGTCTGGGGCCAACGTCCTGACCTTC
CARSPNGESGANVLTF
>TRBJ2-4|TRBD1|TRBV5-1|many
TGCGCCAGCAACTCCGGGACAGGGGGGGACATTCAGTACTTC
CASNSGTGGDIQYF
>TRBJ2-1|TRBD1|TRBV6-2/TRBV6-3|.
TGTGCCAGCAGTCCCCCGGGACAGGGTCCTAATGTACAGTTCTTC
CASSPPGQGPNVQFF
>TRBJ2-1|TRBD2|TRBV6-5|few
TGTGCCAGCAGTTACTCCGGGGGGGGGCCAAATGAGCAGTTCTTC
CASSYSGGGPNEQFF
>TRBJ2-1|.|TRBV6-1|many
TGTGCCAGCAGGGTACAATTATGGGAGCAGTTCTTC
CASRVQLWEQFF
>TRBJ2-4|TRBD1|TRBV11-2|.
TGTGCCAGCAGCTCAGGGGGGACAGGGCCTGCAAAAAACATTCAGTACTTC
CASSSGGTGPAKNIQYF
>TRBJ1-5|TRBD1|TRBV11-2|once
TGTGCCAGCAACGTCAGGGACAGGGGAATCAGTCAGCCCCAGCATTTT
CASNVRDRGISQPQHF
>TRBJ1-5|.|TRBV4-2|many
TGTGCCAGCAGCCAAGTTGTACAGGGAAGCAATCAGCCCCAGCATTTT
CASSQVVQGSNQPQHF
>TRBJ2-7|.|TRBV6-1|.
TGTGCCAGCAGTGAATTGGTACTAATCTACGAGCAGTACTTC
CASSELVLIYEQYF
>TRBJ1-2|.|TRBV12-3/TRBV12-4|few
TGTGCCAGCAGTTTGGACAGCAACTATGGCTACACCTTC
CASSLDSNYGYTF
>TRBJ2-4|TRBD2|TRBV6-2/TRBV6-3|few
TGTGCCAGCAGCCGCTCGGGAGGGGGACTAGCCAAAAACATTCAGTACTTC
CASSRSGGGLAKNIQYF
>TRBJ2-7|.|TRBV20-1|few
TGCAGTGCTAGAGATCACCGTGAGCCCTTCGGGGTCGAGCAGTACTTC
CSARDHREPFGVEQYF
>TRBJ2-7|.|TRBV4-3|.
TGCGCCAGCAACCAAGATCTCCCGTTGAGCGGGCAGCAGTACTTC
CASNQDLPLSGQQYF
>TRBJ2-5|.|TRBV12-3/TRBV12-4|.
TGTGCCAGCGGCCAAGGGGGGGGTAGTGAGTCCCAATACTTC
CASGQGGGSESQYF
>TRBJ2-3|.|TRBV5-4|few
TGTGCCAGCAGCTTGGGGGGCCTAGAGGTAGATACGCAGTATTTT
CASSLGGLEVDTQYF